These 5 T cell receptor beta chains were sequenced from one sample in a study of cytomegalovirus exposure and HLA in healthy donors. Vbeta (60) and Jbeta (13) primers were used in the PCR. Produced via immunoSEQ multiplex PCR; TCRdb's table is partial and in-frame only. The table records around 140,000 clones, about 86% of them present only once. Sequenced material: PBMCs. The receptors were sampled from a woman aged 25 to 45 in good health and CMV-seronegative.

V usage is TRBV27 and J usage is TRBJ2-7, with a tentative D call TRBD1 (5 bases). Germline CDR1 is MNHEY and CDR2 is SMNVEV (reference sequence). V was clipped by 3 bases and J by 7 bases, with 16 bases between them. This CDR3 comprises 14 residues. DNA of the CDR3: TGTGCCAGCAGTTTCGGGTTTGGGGCGAGGGAGCAGTACTTC. It encodes CASSFGFGAREQYF.

The chain has TRBV7-2 and TRBJ2-1; 9 bases match TRBD2. CDR3 length: 15 residues. Unmatched junction bases numbered 3, after V lost 3 bases and J lost 3 bases. Germline V gene data show CDR1 as SGHTA and CDR2 as FQGNSA. The chain's CDR3 is CASSFASGVYNEQFF. CDR3 DNA: TGTGCCAGCAGCTTTGCTAGCGGGGTCTACAATGAGCAGTTCTTC.

The chain couples TRBV30 to TRBJ1-6, with 9 bases lining up with TRBD1. The CDR3 spans 14 residues. Unmatched junction bases numbered 4, after V lost 0 bases and J lost 10 bases. CDR1 and CDR2 from the germline V gene are GTSNPN and SVGIG (reference sequence). The CDR3 DNA sequence: TGTGCCTGGAGTGTGGGACAGGGCGGGTCACCCCTCCACTTT. Translation gives CAWSVGQGGSPLHF.

The chain has TRBV29-1 and TRBJ2-3; possible D gene TRBD2, 7 bases. Trimming left V 8 bases short and J 1 base short, with 19 bases between. Germline CDR1 is SQVTM and CDR2 is ANQGSEA. CDR3 length: 15 residues. The CDR3 nucleotides read TGCAGCTCCCGAGGGGGGGAAAGGGGCACAGATACGCAGTATTTT. Amino acids: CSSRGGERGTDTQYF.

This chain links TRBV28 with TRBJ1-2; D is perhaps TRBD1 (6 bases). Germline lookup yields CDR1 MDHEN and CDR2 SYDVKM. The CDR3 length is 13 residues. V was pared by 5 bases and J by 4 bases, with 11 bases between. CDR3: CASSGRGPYGYTF. The CDR3 DNA reads as TGTGCCAGCAGTGGCAGGGGTCCCTATGGCTACACCTTC.